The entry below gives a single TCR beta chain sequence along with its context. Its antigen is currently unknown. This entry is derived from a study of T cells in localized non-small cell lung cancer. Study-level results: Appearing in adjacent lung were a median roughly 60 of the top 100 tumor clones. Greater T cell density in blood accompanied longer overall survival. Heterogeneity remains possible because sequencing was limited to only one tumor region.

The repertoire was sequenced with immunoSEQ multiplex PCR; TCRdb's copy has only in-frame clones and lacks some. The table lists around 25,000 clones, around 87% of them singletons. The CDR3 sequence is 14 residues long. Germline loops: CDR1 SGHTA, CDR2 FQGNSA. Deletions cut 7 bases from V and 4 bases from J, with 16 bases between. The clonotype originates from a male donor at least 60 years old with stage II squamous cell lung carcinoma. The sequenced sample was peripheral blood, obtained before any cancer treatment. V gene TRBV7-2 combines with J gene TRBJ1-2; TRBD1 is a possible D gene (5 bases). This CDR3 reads CASTIRGSGYGYTF. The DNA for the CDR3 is TGTGCCAGCACCATACGGGGGTCGGGCTATGGCTACACCTTC. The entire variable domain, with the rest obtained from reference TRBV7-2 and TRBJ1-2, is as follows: GAGVSQSPSNKVTEKGKDVELRCDPISGHTALYWYRQSLGQGLEFLIYFQGNSAPDKSGLPSDRFSAERTGGSVSTLTIQRTQQEDSAVYLCASTIRGSGYGYTFGSGTRLTVV.